Detailed here is one T cell receptor (beta chain). The sample belongs to a study of human T cells and chemical hapten exposure. Study as a whole: Patients, mostly women, had alopecia areata, alopecia totalis or alopecia universalis.

Time point here: pre-sensitization, week 0. Treatment indicated: therapeutic diphenylcyclopropenone sensitization with weekly scalp DPC. Extraction yielded total RNA from whole blood (unfractionated). V lost 5 bases and J 8 bases, leaving 15 bases between the germline ends. This CDR3 spans 13 amino acids. Germline lookup yields CDR1 SEHNR and CDR2 FQNEAQ (reference sequence). MiXCR, run by TCRdb on the RACE reads, gives a single entry per CDR3 protein. The sample gives fewer than 140,000 distinct CDR3 sequences, more than 10% of which show up once; over 1.5% is in the top ten. Sequencing used whole blood, obtained in connection with sensitization to the hapten diphenylcyclopropenone (DPC). The rearrangement joins TRBV7-9 to TRBJ1-1; D may be TRBD1 (5 bases). This clonotype was obtained from a woman in her forties or fifties with alopecia areata. Some clones in this sample may be carry-over from other donors' samples. The CDR3 here is CASSPPQGIEAFF. In DNA form, the CDR3 reads TGTGCCAGCAGCCCCCCCCAGGGCATAGAAGCTTTCTTT.